Listed below are T cell receptor beta chains from one sample, sequenced in a study of T cells in Graves' hyperthyroidism and ophthalmopathy. TCRdb ran MiXCR on the multiplex PCR reads and lists one entry per CDR3 protein. Altogether 300,000 to 350,000 distinct CDR3 sequences are present, 15% to 20% being singletons, with the ten largest covering 49%. The sample comprised blood. The receptors come from a woman in her fifties or sixties with Graves' hyperthyroidism. The CDR3 runs from the conserved cysteine through the conserved F or W. The order of the fields is D gene, J gene, V gene, clone size, CDR3 DNA, CDR3 protein. The D gene is left open where the match is weak. For some rows the clone size is stated as once, few or many, or as a class when expanded; others skip it.

- | TRBJ2-3 | TRBV27 | many | TGTGCCAGCAGTCCGCTAAACGCAGATACGCAGTATTTT | CASSPLNADTQYF
TRBD2 | TRBJ2-1 | TRBV7-8 | many | TGTGCCAGCAGCTATGGACTAGCGGGATACAATGAGCAGTTCTTC | CASSYGLAGYNEQFF
- | TRBJ2-3 | TRBV5-1 | many | TGCGCCAGCAGCGAGGGGGGGACACTCAGCACAGATACGCAGTATTTT | CASSEGGTLSTDTQYF
- | TRBJ1-2 | TRBV29-1 | many | TGCAGCGTTGACGAGGGCAAGGCCCAAAACTATGGCTACACCTTC | CSVDEGKAQNYGYTF
- | TRBJ2-2 | TRBV7-3 | many | TGTGCCAGCTCGTGGCGGGCCGGGGAGCTGTTTTTT | CASSWRAGELFF
TRBD1 | TRBJ1-2 | TRBV28 | - | TGTGCCAGCAGTTTAGAGGGGGCGGCGGGCTACACCTTC | CASSLEGAAGYTF
- | TRBJ1-5 | TRBV7-6 | few | TGTGCCAGCAGCTTATTCTCGGGGAGCAATCAGCCCCAGCATTTT | CASSLFSGSNQPQHF
- | TRBJ2-5 | TRBV11-2 | few | TGTGCCAGCAGCTCCGAGTGGGGAGAGACCCAGTACTTC | CASSSEWGETQYF
- | TRBJ2-1 | TRBV20-1 | few | TGCAGTGCTAGAGTAGTTACCGGGAGCACCTACAATGAGCAGTTCTTC | CSARVVTGSTYNEQFF
- | TRBJ2-5 | TRBV2 | - | TGTGCCAGCAGGGGAGCAGTCCAAGAGACCCAGTACTTC | CASRGAVQETQYF
- | TRBJ2-7 | TRBV30 | few | TGTGCCTGGAGTTTGATCTCCTACGAGCAGTACTTC | CAWSLISYEQYF
- | TRBJ1-4 | TRBV7-8 | few | TGTGCCAGCAGCTTAGAGACGAAGCTTAATGAAAAACTGTTTTTT | CASSLETKLNEKLFF
TRBD2 | TRBJ2-3 | TRBV6-1 | - | TGTGCCAGCAGGGCACTGACTAGCGGGGATACAGATACGCAGTATTTT | CASRALTSGDTDTQYF
- | TRBJ2-1 | TRBV5-5 | many | TGTGCCAGCAGCTTGGGTATAACGGACGGACAGTTCTTC | CASSLGITDGQFF
TRBD2 | TRBJ2-7 | TRBV11-2 | many | TGTGCCAGCAGCTTTAGTAGCGGGAGGAAGGGCGAGCAGTACTTC | CASSFSSGRKGEQYF
- | TRBJ2-7 | TRBV28 | - | TGTGCCAGCCGGGCCGGAGGGGAGCAGTACTTC | CASRAGGEQYF
- | TRBJ2-5 | TRBV6-5 | - | TGTGCCAGCAGTTACTCGTTCCGGGATCAGGAGACCCAGTACTTC | CASSYSFRDQETQYF
- | TRBJ2-3 | TRBV7-9 | many | TGTGCCAGCAGCTTTTTTCGGACGGGAAAAAGGACTAGCACAGATACGCAGTATTTT | CASSFFRTGKRTSTDTQYF
- | TRBJ1-2 | TRBV7-6 | few | TGTGCCAGCAGCTTAAATCGAGGGGCAGGGTGGACCTTC | CASSLNRGAGWTF
- | TRBJ2-7 | TRBV28 | - | TGTGCCAGCAGTTTAGGGTTTGGGGGGTACCACGAGCAGTACTTC | CASSLGFGGYHEQYF
- | TRBJ2-7 | TRBV11-2 | many | TGTGCCAGCAGCCTCTTAACCGGGACGGCGGACGTTAGGGAGCAGTACTTC | CASSLLTGTADVREQYF
- | TRBJ1-1 | TRBV20-1 | many | TGCAGTGCTTACCCCTTAGAGAGGGAGATGAACACTGAAGCTTTCTTT | CSAYPLEREMNTEAFF
TRBD2 | TRBJ2-7 | TRBV27 | - | TGTGCCAGCAGTTTATACCCTAGCGGCGAGCAGTACTTC | CASSLYPSGEQYF
TRBD1 | TRBJ1-2 | TRBV12-3/TRBV12-4 | - | TGTGCCAGCAGTTTGGACAGGGGCCGAATCTATGGCTACACCTTC | CASSLDRGRIYGYTF
- | TRBJ2-3 | TRBV7-9 | many | TGTGCCAGCAGCTTAAGCGGTGGGGGTGTCTCAGATACGCAGTATTTT | CASSLSGGGVSDTQYF
TRBD2 | TRBJ2-5 | TRBV2 | many | TGTGCCAGCAGTACCGGGACTAGCGAGGAGACCCAGTACTTC | CASSTGTSEETQYF
- | TRBJ1-4 | TRBV28 | - | TGTGCCAGCAGCCCAGCCGGGGCAACTAATGAAAAACTGTTTTTT | CASSPAGATNEKLFF
TRBD1 | TRBJ2-1 | TRBV7-6 | many | TGTGCCAGCAGCTTAACAGGGGGGAACGATGAGCAGTTCTTC | CASSLTGGNDEQFF
- | TRBJ2-7 | TRBV27 | - | TGTGCCAGCAGTTTACAAGGCCCCCACGAGCAGTACTTC | CASSLQGPHEQYF
- | TRBJ2-6 | TRBV5-8 | - | TGTGCCAGCAGCCCCATTCTTCACGGGGCCAACGTCCTGACTTTC | CASSPILHGANVLTF
TRBD2 | TRBJ2-7 | TRBV30 | many | TGTGCCTGGAGAAGGAGCGGGAGGGGAAGCTCCTACGAGCAGTACTTC | CAWRRSGRGSSYEQYF
TRBD2 | TRBJ2-2 | TRBV6-9 | - | TGTGCCAGCAGTTTCCTAGCGGCGAACACCGGGGAGCTGTTTTTT | CASSFLAANTGELFF
- | TRBJ1-2 | TRBV6-1 | - | TGTGCCAGCAGTGGGGGGACTGAGATATATGGCTACACCTTC | CASSGGTEIYGYTF
TRBD2 | TRBJ2-3 | TRBV20-1 | many | TGCAGTGCTAGTCGGCTAGCGGGGGCCTCAGATACGCAGTATTTT | CSASRLAGASDTQYF
- | TRBJ1-5 | TRBV20-1 | few | TGCAGTGCTAGTGGCGGGGGGGGCAATCAGCCCCAGCATTTT | CSASGGGGNQPQHF
TRBD2 | TRBJ2-4 | TRBV6-1 | many | TGTGCCAGCAGTAGCGGGATGGGAAAGAACATTCAGTACTTC | CASSSGMGKNIQYF
- | TRBJ2-2 | TRBV28 | - | TGTGCCAGCAGGGACAGAACCGGGGAGCTGTTTTTT | CASRDRTGELFF
- | TRBJ2-2 | TRBV5-1 | many | TGCGCCAGCAGCGATGTTAGCTCTGGGGAGCTGTTTTTT | CASSDVSSGELFF
TRBD1 | TRBJ2-5 | TRBV5-1 | many | TGCGCCAGCAGCCCCAGGGGGAAAGAGACCCAGTACTTC | CASSPRGKETQYF
- | TRBJ1-5 | TRBV2 | many | TGTGCCAGCAACCAAGCGGGAAATCAGCCCCAGCATTTT | CASNQAGNQPQHF
- | TRBJ1-1 | TRBV6-5 | - | TGTGCCAGCAGTTACGCCCAGAGTGGACAAGAAGCTTTCTTT | CASSYAQSGQEAFF
TRBD1 | TRBJ1-5 | TRBV19 | - | TGTGCCAGTATCGCGACAACAGGGGCCTATAGCAATCAGCCCCAGCATTTT | CASIATTGAYSNQPQHF
TRBD1 | TRBJ2-1 | TRBV6-1 | - | TGTGCCAGCAGGGGGACAGGGAAAGGGCATGAGCAGTTCTTC | CASRGTGKGHEQFF
- | TRBJ2-3 | TRBV28 | - | TGTGCCAGCAGTCCCCCCTACGTGGAAGATACGCAGTATTTT | CASSPPYVEDTQYF
- | TRBJ1-1 | TRBV30 | many | TGTGCCTGGAGTGAGCGGGGTAGCACTGAAGCTTTCTTT | CAWSERGSTEAFF
- | TRBJ1-1 | TRBV3-1 | - | TGTGCCAGCAGCCACGTGGGGGGCACTGAAGCTTTCTTT | CASSHVGGTEAFF
TRBD1 | TRBJ1-2 | TRBV9 | many | TGTGCCAGCACCCCGGGACAGGGGGATTCTAACTATGGCTACACCTTC | CASTPGQGDSNYGYTF
TRBD1 | TRBJ2-7 | TRBV27 | - | TGTGCCAGCAGTTCACAGGGGTTTAGCTACGAGCAGTACTTC | CASSSQGFSYEQYF
- | TRBJ1-5 | TRBV30 | many | TGTGCCTGGAGTGTACAGGAGGCCCAGCCCCAGCATTTT | CAWSVQEAQPQHF
TRBD1 | TRBJ1-3 | TRBV3-1 | many | TGTGCCAGCAGCCAAGATCCCAAGGGGGCGAGGGGAAACACCATATATTTT | CASSQDPKGARGNTIYF
- | TRBJ1-6 | TRBV7-9 | few | TGTGCCAGCAGCTTACGCTTTGGGTATTCACCCCTCCACTTT | CASSLRFGYSPLHF
- | TRBJ1-1 | TRBV5-6 | many | TGTGCCAGCAGCTTGGAAAGAGGCAGCACTGAAGCTTTCTTT | CASSLERGSTEAFF
- | TRBJ2-6 | TRBV20-1 | few | TGCAGTGCTAGAGATTTTACAGGGTTGGCCAACGTCCTGACTTTC | CSARDFTGLANVLTF
- | TRBJ2-1 | TRBV5-4 | - | TGTGCCAGCAGCTCCATAACACGCGCATATGAGCAGTTCTTC | CASSSITRAYEQFF
TRBD2 | TRBJ2-2 | TRBV3-1 | few | TGTGCCAGCAGAGTGGGACTAGCGGGCACCGGGGAGCTGTTTTTT | CASRVGLAGTGELFF
- | TRBJ1-6 | TRBV6-5 | - | TGTGCCAGCAGTTACAGGACAGCCGACTCACCCCTCCACTTT | CASSYRTADSPLHF
- | TRBJ2-7 | TRBV28 | many | TGTGCCAGCAGTAGAACCGGGGGCGCCTACGAGCAGTACTTC | CASSRTGGAYEQYF